A selection of T cell receptor beta chains follows, all from one sample in a study of glioma-infiltrating T cells after dendritic cell vaccination. Measured with immunoSEQ multiplex PCR; TCRdb has only the in-frame clones, and not every one. The data show 55,000 to 70,000 clones, about 81% seen once. The sequencing here drew on blood, taken before dendritic cell vaccination. Receptor source: a human donor with glioblastoma. CDR3s include the opening cysteine and the closing phenylalanine or tryptophan. D genes are given only for firm matches. Some rows have no size entry. The others give once, few or many, or a class for an expanded clone.

- | - | TRBJ1-3 | TRBV5-1 | CASSLDFSGNTIYF | TGCGCCAGCAGCTTAGACTTCTCTGGAAACACCATATATTTT
- | - | TRBJ2-5 | TRBV15 | CATSSGEETQYF | TGTGCCACCAGCAGCGGGGAAGAGACCCAGTACTTC
TRBD1 | - | TRBJ2-7 | TRBV5-6 | CASSLGRDRLTYEQYF | TGTGCCAGCAGCTTGGGAAGGGACAGGCTAACCTACGAGCAGTACTTC
- | - | TRBJ1-2 | TRBV2 | CASRLRARGGYTF | TGTGCCAGCAGACTCAGGGCCAGGGGTGGCTACACCTTC
TRBD1 | - | TRBJ1-1 | TRBV11-2 | CASSSLQGANTEAFF | TGTGCCAGCAGCTCGCTACAGGGGGCGAACACTGAAGCTTTCTTT
TRBD1 | - | TRBJ2-7 | TRBV14 | CASSLLGTGLEQYF | TGTGCCAGCAGCCTCCTGGGGACAGGGCTCGAGCAGTACTTC
- | - | TRBJ1-1 | TRBV5-1 | CASSLAATGNTEAFF | TGCGCCAGCAGCTTGGCCGCTACGGGGAACACTGAAGCTTTCTTT
- | once | TRBJ2-3 | TRBV28 | CASSSPARGRADTQYF | TGTGCCAGCAGTTCCCCCGCTAGGGGCCGGGCAGATACGCAGTATTTT
- | - | TRBJ1-2 | TRBV10-1 | CASSDPGTAAGYTF | TGCGCCAGCAGTGACCCCGGGACTGCCGCCGGCTACACCTTC
- | - | TRBJ2-3 | TRBV2 | CAGYPGLSTDTQYF | TGTGCCGGCTATCCGGGACTCAGCACAGATACGCAGTATTTT
TRBD2 | - | TRBJ2-1 | TRBV27 | CASRRSGAQGNEQFF | TGTGCCAGCCGTAGGAGCGGGGCCCAGGGAAATGAGCAGTTCTTC
- | - | TRBJ2-5 | TRBV7-7 | CASSGVVAETQYF | TGTGCTAGCAGCGGAGTGGTGGCGGAGACCCAGTACTTC
- | - | TRBJ2-7 | TRBV2 | CASSRGGLMITYEQYF | TGTGCCAGCAGTAGGGGTGGTCTCATGATAACCTACGAGCAGTACTTC
- | - | TRBJ2-2 | TRBV5-1 | CASSSGQDTGELFF | TGCGCCAGCAGCTCTGGGCAGGACACCGGGGAGCTGTTTTTT
- | - | TRBJ1-2 | TRBV19 | CASRRGAGENYGYTF | TGTGCCAGTAGGCGGGGGGCAGGGGAGAACTATGGCTACACCTTC
TRBD2 | once | TRBJ2-2 | TRBV6-6 | CASSYQLAGGPGELFF | TGTGCCAGCAGTTACCAACTAGCGGGGGGGCCCGGGGAGCTGTTTTTT
- | - | TRBJ2-5 | TRBV5-6 | CASSLSEGRIQETQYF | TGTGCCAGCAGCTTGTCCGAGGGTCGGATCCAAGAGACCCAGTACTTC
- | - | TRBJ1-2 | TRBV5-4 | CASTWRVDYGYTF | TGTGCCAGCACCTGGCGGGTAGACTATGGCTACACCTTC
- | - | TRBJ2-7 | TRBV6-1 | CASTVTVSYEQYF | TGTGCCAGCACGGTTACAGTCTCCTACGAGCAGTACTTC
TRBD1 | - | TRBJ1-2 | TRBV27 | CASRKQGKGYGYTF | TGTGCCAGCAGAAAACAGGGGAAGGGCTATGGCTACACCTTC
TRBD2 | - | TRBJ2-2 | TRBV28 | CASSFWLAGSTGELFF | TGTGCCAGCAGTTTTTGGCTAGCGGGTTCCACCGGGGAGCTGTTTTTT
TRBD1 | - | TRBJ1-6 | TRBV5-6 | CASSTGQGTYSPLHF | TGTGCCAGCAGCACGGGACAGGGGACTTATTCACCCCTCCACTTT
- | - | TRBJ2-3 | TRBV2 | CASSEENGLATDTQYF | TGTGCCAGCAGTGAAGAGAACGGATTAGCAACAGATACGCAGTATTTT
- | once | TRBJ1-6 | TRBV6-6 | CASSNTGSNSPLHF | TGTGCCAGCAGCAATACAGGGTCAAATTCACCCCTCCACTTT
TRBD1 | few | TRBJ1-1 | TRBV10-3 | CAISENYRGLTEAFF | TGTGCCATCAGTGAAAACTACAGGGGCTTGACTGAAGCTTTCTTT
- | - | TRBJ2-1 | TRBV25-1 | CASSLWRVGSEQFF | TGTGCCAGCAGTTTATGGAGGGTGGGTAGTGAGCAGTTCTTC
- | few | TRBJ1-6 | TRBV23-1 | CASSQSPKGDSGSPLHF | TGCGCCAGCAGTCAATCCCCTAAGGGTGACAGTGGTTCACCCCTCCACTTT
- | - | TRBJ2-2 | TRBV2 | CASSAGWRGTGELFF | TGTGCCAGCAGCGCGGGGTGGAGGGGCACCGGGGAGCTGTTTTTT
- | - | TRBJ2-5 | TRBV19 | CASSNVRGETQYF | TGTGCCAGTAGTAACGTCAGGGGTGAGACCCAGTACTTC
- | - | TRBJ2-7 | TRBV28 | CASSLYNEQYF | TGTGCCAGCAGTCTATACAACGAGCAGTACTTC
TRBD1 | - | TRBJ2-3 | TRBV9 | CASSEDRVLSTDTQYF | TGTGCCAGCAGCGAAGACAGGGTCCTTAGCACAGATACGCAGTATTTT
- | - | TRBJ1-2 | TRBV2 | CASSVGRGVGYTF | TGTGCCAGCAGTGTTGGCAGGGGAGTTGGCTACACCTTC
TRBD1 | - | TRBJ2-1 | TRBV19 | CATMRQGRPFF | TGTGCCACCATGAGACAGGGGCGCCCCTTCTTC
- | - | TRBJ2-7 | TRBV7-8 | CASSLGWDLDYEQYF | TGTGCCAGCAGCTTAGGATGGGACTTGGACTACGAGCAGTACTTC
- | - | TRBJ2-2 | TRBV11-3 | CASTQGRTTGELFF | TGTGCCAGCACCCAGGGCAGAACCACCGGGGAGCTGTTTTTT
TRBD1 | - | TRBJ2-4 | TRBV25-1 | CASSESGDRADIQYF | TGTGCCAGCAGTGAGAGTGGGGACAGGGCGGACATTCAGTACTTC
- | - | TRBJ2-7 | TRBV2 | CASRWTAAYEQYF | TGTGCCAGCAGGTGGACAGCCGCCTACGAGCAGTACTTC
TRBD2 | - | TRBJ2-1 | TRBV5-4 | CASSLVQRGGNEQFF | TGTGCCAGCAGCTTGGTCCAGCGGGGGGGCAATGAGCAGTTCTTC
TRBD1 | many | TRBJ1-5 | TRBV19 | CASNTGTEDQPQHF | TGTGCCAGTAATACCGGGACAGAGGATCAGCCCCAGCATTTT
- | few | TRBJ1-5 | TRBV2 | CASKLGDQPQHF | TGTGCCAGCAAGCTGGGAGATCAGCCCCAGCATTTT
TRBD1 | few | TRBJ2-3 | TRBV15 | CATSRGGQGTDTQYF | TGTGCCACCAGCAGAGGAGGACAGGGGACAGATACGCAGTATTTT
- | - | TRBJ2-5 | TRBV20-1 | CSARAGETQYF | TGCAGTGCTAGAGCAGGGGAGACCCAGTACTTC
TRBD2 | - | TRBJ2-3 | TRBV29-1 | CSCGPAGMFGRVDTQYF | TGCAGCTGCGGCCCAGCGGGGATGTTTGGAAGGGTAGATACGCAGTATTTT
TRBD1 | - | TRBJ2-1 | TRBV2 | CATKTGTASYNEQFF | TGTGCCACCAAGACCGGGACAGCTTCCTACAATGAGCAGTTCTTC
TRBD1 | - | TRBJ2-7 | TRBV5-1 | CASFLQPGQGGEQYF | TGCGCCAGCTTCCTCCAACCGGGACAGGGTGGGGAGCAGTACTTC